This record looks at one TCR beta chain sequence and its context. Its antigen is unknown. The data are from a study of cytomegalovirus exposure and HLA in healthy donors. The overall study: One earlier analysis, a look at about 179 million T cells, found some 100 million unique TCR beta sequences. Whole-study findings and limits: Usually a TCR sequence was rare, but some public TCRs were found in many donors. 87-base-pair reads could not separate some V segments, including TRBV6-2 and TRBV6-3. The classifier reportedly diagnosed cytomegalovirus status with high specificity and sensitivity.

Both 60 Vbeta primers and 13 Jbeta primers went into the PCR. Sequencing used immunoSEQ multiplex PCR; TCRdb keeps in-frame clones, though not all of them. The sample totals around 46,000 clones; its top ten clones hold 0.9% to 1.2%. The CDR3 has 15 amino acids. Trimming took 5 bases from V and 6 from J; bases not matched to a gene: 13. Germline CDR1 MNHEY, CDR2 SMNVEV (reference sequence). The chain employs TRBV27 and TRBJ2-7; 7 positions match TRBD1. Input material: PBMCs. The clonotype comes from a woman aged 40-49 years in good health and CMV-seronegative. The CDR3 DNA is TGTGCCAGCAGTCCTGACAGGGATCTGATCATCGAGCAGTACTTC. Translation gives CASSPDRDLIIEQYF.